The 20 T cell receptor beta chains presented below share a single source sample, sequenced in a study of neurological immune-mediated disorders. MiXCR, run by TCRdb on the 5' RACE reads, gives a single entry per CDR3 protein. The sample includes approximately 26,000 distinct CDR3 sequences, about 3.5% of them seen just once. Sequencing used PBMCs. All receptors come from a woman in her twenties or thirties with multiple sclerosis.

This clonotype has a handful of counts. The junction departs from the called germline gene at one end, perhaps through a read error. The chain recombines TRBV18 with TRBJ2-6; tentative D call: TRBD1 (5 bases). The CDR3 length is 19 residues. Germline CDR1 is KGHSH and CDR2 is LQKENI. The CDR3: CASSLHSGPHGSGAKVLTF. DNA of the CDR3: TGTGCCAGCTCACTCCATTCCGGGCCCCACGGCTCTGGGGCCAAAGTCCTGACTTTC.

The sample holds many counts of this clonotype. One junction end does not reproduce the germline sequence, and a read error may be involved. The chain is built from TRBV5-1 and TRBJ1-6; D is unclear. This CDR3 is 14 amino acids long. Looked up from germline, CDR1 is SGHRS and CDR2 is YFSETQ. The CDR3 spells CASSLGGNDSPLNF. In DNA form, the CDR3 reads TGCGCCAGCAGCTTGGGGGGAAATGATTCACCCCTCAACTTT.

There are many counts of this clonotype. The J gene is TRBJ2-3, the V gene TRBV20-1, with 7 bases lining up with TRBD1. J was trimmed by 2 bases and V by 2 bases; bases with no gene match: 4. Germline V CDR1 and CDR2: DFQATT, SNEGSKA (reference sequence). This CDR3 has 14 amino acids. CDR3 protein: CSARRGLDTDTQYF. The CDR3 DNA reads as TGCAGTGCTAGAAGGGGGCTAGACACAGATACGCAGTATTTT.

This clonotype was seen many times. The genes are TRBV6-5 and TRBJ2-7; D is unclear. The germline V and J ends were trimmed by 7 bases and 0 bases, with 4 bases remaining between them. The CDR3 has 11 amino acids. CDR1 is MNHEY and CDR2 is SVGAGI in the germline V gene. CDR3 protein: CASTSSYEQYF. The CDR3 DNA is TGTGCCAGCACTAGCTCCTACGAGCAGTACTTC.

This clonotype was seen at least ten times. V is TRBV4-2 and J is TRBJ2-5, with D tentatively TRBD2 (6 bases). The germline V gene has CDR1 LGHNA and CDR2 YNFKEQ. The CDR3 loop spans 17 amino acids. V lost 4 bases and J 5 bases, leaving 23 bases between the germline ends. CDR3 region: CASSLLPDRGGWETQYF. CDR3 DNA sequence: TGTGCCAGCAGCCTTTTACCCGATAGGGGAGGTTGGGAGACCCAGTACTTC.

This clonotype has at least ten counts. This chain connects TRBV7-9 to TRBJ1-3; D is unresolved. Trimming removed 6 bases from V and 4 bases from J, with 13 bases in between. Per germline, CDR1 SEHNR and CDR2 FQNEAQ (reference sequence). The CDR3 covers 14 residues. As DNA, the CDR3 is TGTGCCAGCAGAGGCCCCCTAAGGGGAAACACCATATATTTT. Translating it yields CASRGPLRGNTIYF.

As regards this clonotype: At one boundary the junction diverges from the germline segment, which might be a read error. The chain recombines TRBV20-1 with TRBJ1-5; perhaps TRBD1 as D (6 bases). The CDR3 sequence is 13 residues long. CDR1 is DFQATT, CDR2 SNEGSKA, per germline (reference sequence). The DNA of the CDR3 is TGCAGTGCTAGGACAGGACGAGATCAGCCCCAGAATTTT. It translates to CSARTGRDQPQNF.

This clonotype appeared many times. The chain combines TRBV7-9 with TRBJ1-5; D is unresolved. Germline lookup yields CDR1 SEHNR and CDR2 FQNEAQ (reference sequence). The ends were cut back, 5 bases at V and 3 bases at J, with 8 bases in the middle. This CDR3 has 13 amino acids. CDR3 sequence (DNA): TGTGCCAGCAGCCCGGGGAACAATCAGCCCCAGCATTTT. This sequence encodes CASSPGNNQPQHF. The full variable domain, in which reference TRBV7-9 and TRBJ1-5 provide the parts outside the CDR3, is DTGVSQNPRHKITKRGQNVTFRCDPISEHNRLYWYRQTLGQGPEFLTYFQNEAQLEKSRLLSDRFSAERPKGSFSTLEIQRTEQGDSAMYLCASSPGNNQPQHFGDGTRLSIL.

This clonotype was detected many times. This chain links TRBV7-2 with TRBJ2-2; D call uncertain. This CDR3 spans 14 amino acids. Germline values: CDR1 SGHTA, CDR2 FQGNSA. Trimming pared 3 bases from V and 2 bases from J, leaving 7 bases between. The CDR3 reads CASSFYLNTGELFF. CDR3 nucleotides: TGTGCCAGCAGCTTTTATCTTAACACCGGGGAGCTGTTTTTT.

This clonotype has at least ten counts. DNA for the CDR3: TGCAGCGTTAGGTTAGGGCCTGGGGGAGATACGCAGTATTTT. Translating it yields CSVRLGPGGDTQYF. The V and J genes are TRBV29-1 and TRBJ2-3; tentatively, D is TRBD1 or TRBD2 (5 bases each). Germline-derived CDR1 and CDR2 are SQVTM and ANQGSEA. V lost 5 bases, J lost 5 bases, and 17 bases lay in between. The CDR3 has 14 residues.

This clonotype was detected many times. The rearrangement uses TRBV6-5 and TRBJ2-3, with 7 bases identical to TRBD2. Germline values: CDR1 MNHEY, CDR2 SVGAGI. The CDR3 totals 13 residues. With 9 bases clipped from V and 4 bases from J, the junction kept 7 bases outside the gene matches. CDR3 loop: CARGREKADTQYF. CDR3 nucleotides: TGTGCCAGAGGGCGGGAGAAAGCAGATACGCAGTATTTT.

The chain couples TRBV5-1 to TRBJ2-3; 8 bases map to TRBD2. CDR3 length: 16 amino acids. The V segment lost 0 bases and the J segment 1 base; nucleotides outside the gene matches: 4. Germline values: CDR1 SGHRS, CDR2 YFSETQ. The chain's CDR3 is CASSLGSGSGTDTQYF. CDR3 nucleotide sequence: TGCGCCAGCAGCTTGGGGAGCGGGAGCGGCACAGATACGCAGTATTTT.

This clonotype has a count of ten or more. The CDR3 sequence is CASRDFLTDTQYF. The CDR3 DNA follows: TGTGCCAGCAGGGATTTTTTAACAGATACGCAGTATTTT. This chain uses TRBV3-1 with TRBJ2-3; D remains unclear. Germline CDR1 reads LGHDT; CDR2 reads YNNKEL (reference sequence). CDR3 length: 13 amino acids. V lost 6 bases and J lost 3, with 10 bases in between.

This clonotype was found many times. The DNA for the CDR3 is TGTGCCAGCAAGTACCGCCGGGAGACTGAAGCTTTCTTT. Amino acid sequence: CASKYRRETEAFF. J is TRBJ1-1 and V is TRBV2; D is undetermined. V was trimmed by 7 bases and J by 5 bases, leaving 14 bases between them. The CDR3 has 13 residues. Germline assignment: CDR1 SNHLY and CDR2 FYNNEI. Full variable domain (missing parts from reference TRBV2 and TRBJ1-1): EPEVTQTPSHQVTQMGQEVILRCVPISNHLYFYWYRQILGQKVEFLVSFYNNEISEKSEIFDDQFSVERPDGSNFTLKIRSTKLEDSAMYFCASKYRRETEAFFGQGTRLTVV.

Of note for this clonotype: A much larger clone sits a single nucleotide away, making a read error possible. This sequence joins TRBV20-1 and TRBJ1-5; D not resolved. Germline V gives CDR1 DFQATT, CDR2 SNEGSKA (reference sequence). CDR3 length equals 14 residues. CDR3 amino acids: CSARDWVGNQPQNF. In DNA, the CDR3 is TGCAGTGCTAGAGATTGGGTAGGGAATCAGCCCCAGAATTTT.

This clonotype has at least ten counts. The chain uses TRBV5-1 and TRBJ2-5, with TRBD1 identical over 8 bases. The CDR3 is 16 amino acids. CDR1 is SGHRS and CDR2 is YFSETQ in the germline V gene. V trimming: 2 bases; J trimming: 3 bases; junction bases outside the gene matches: 9. The CDR3 sequence is CASSLPGQGAKETQYF. In nucleotides, the CDR3 is TGCGCCAGCAGCTTACCCGGGCAGGGGGCGAAAGAGACCCAGTACTTC.

At least ten counts were recorded for this clonotype. The chain couples TRBV27 to TRBJ1-5; D is ambiguous. The V end lost 2 bases, the J end lost 0 bases, and 11 bases lay between the germline ends. Germline CDR1 reads MNHEY; CDR2 reads SMNVEV (reference sequence). This CDR3 has 16 amino acids. The CDR3 sequence is CASSLTNMISNQPQHF. DNA for the CDR3: TGTGCCAGCAGTTTAACAAACATGATTAGCAATCAGCCCCAGCATTTT.

This clonotype has at least ten counts. Here the CDR3 DNA reads TGCGCCAGCAGCAGAGGACTAGCGGGGGGAACCCCCTACCAAGAGACCCAGTACTTC. This translates into CASSRGLAGGTPYQETQYF. This chain uses TRBV5-1 with TRBJ2-5; TRBD2 matches 14 bases. V lost 4 bases, J lost 0 bases, and 11 bases stayed unmatched. This CDR3 has 19 amino acids. The V gene's germline CDR1 is SGHRS and CDR2 YFSETQ.

At least ten counts were recorded for this clonotype. The chain uses TRBV5-5 and TRBJ1-5; D perhaps matches TRBD1 (6 bases). V lost 4 bases, J lost 7 bases, and 15 bases lay in between. The V gene's germline CDR1 is SGHKS and CDR2 YYEKEE (reference sequence). The CDR3 runs 14 residues. For the CDR3, the DNA is TGTGCCAGCAGCCCGGTGGGGGGCAGGCAGCCCCAGCATTTT. This codes for CASSPVGGRQPQHF.

This clonotype was seen just once. The genes are TRBV11-2 and TRBJ2-3; the D is unclear. The CDR3 runs 12 residues. V was shortened by 4 bases and J by 10 bases, with 12 bases between the two germline ends. Germline V gene lookup returns CDR1 SGHAT and CDR2 FQNNGV. The CDR3 is CASSSGRQAQYF. DNA for the CDR3: TGTGCCAGCAGCTCCGGACGTCAGGCGCAGTATTTT.